Listed below are T cell receptor beta chains from one sample, sequenced in a study of beta chain features in type 1 diabetes. Produced via immunoSEQ multiplex PCR; TCRdb's table is partial and in-frame only. Of about 160,000 clones listed, around 7.8% are singletons. The specimen was central memory CD4+ T cells from blood. These receptors originate from a woman aged 40-49 years with type 1 diabetes. Each CDR3 is given with its conserved first and last residue. Fields, in order: J gene, V gene, D gene, clone size, CDR3 protein, CDR3 DNA. D genes are given only for firm matches. The size entry is marked missing in some rows and otherwise reads once, few, many or a size class.

j_call: TRBJ2-3
v_call: TRBV7-8
d_call: .
clone_size: .
cdr3_aa: CASSILGQSDTQYF
cdr3_nt: TGTGCCAGCAGCATTTTGGGGCAATCAGATACGCAGTATTTT

j_call: TRBJ1-1
v_call: TRBV25-1
d_call: TRBD1
clone_size: .
cdr3_aa: CASRLSSGTANTEAFF
cdr3_nt: TGTGCCAGCAGACTATCATCCGGGACAGCGAACACTGAAGCTTTCTTT

j_call: TRBJ2-1
v_call: TRBV4-2
d_call: TRBD2
clone_size: few
cdr3_aa: CASSPGTSGSWEQFF
cdr3_nt: TGTGCCAGCAGCCCCGGGACTAGCGGGAGCTGGGAGCAGTTCTTC

j_call: TRBJ1-1
v_call: TRBV18
d_call: .
clone_size: .
cdr3_aa: CASSQATEAFF
cdr3_nt: TGTGCCAGCTCACAGGCGACAGAAGCTTTCTTT

j_call: TRBJ2-5
v_call: TRBV29-1
d_call: .
clone_size: few
cdr3_aa: CSVAQGPVRETQYF
cdr3_nt: TGCAGCGTTGCACAGGGTCCCGTACGAGAGACCCAGTACTTC

j_call: TRBJ2-1
v_call: TRBV5-4
d_call: .
clone_size: .
cdr3_aa: CASSLASRVRSEQFF
cdr3_nt: TGTGCCAGCAGCTTGGCCTCCAGGGTGAGAAGTGAGCAGTTCTTC

j_call: TRBJ2-1
v_call: TRBV7-9
d_call: TRBD2
clone_size: .
cdr3_aa: CASTRLAGGPHEQFF
cdr3_nt: TGTGCCAGCACCAGACTAGCGGGAGGGCCCCATGAGCAGTTCTTC

j_call: TRBJ1-1
v_call: TRBV11-3
d_call: .
clone_size: few
cdr3_aa: CASSPGPANTEAFF
cdr3_nt: TGTGCCAGCAGCCCGGGTCCAGCAAACACTGAAGCTTTCTTT

j_call: TRBJ2-1
v_call: TRBV5-1
d_call: TRBD2
clone_size: few
cdr3_aa: CASSFGRERGEQFF
cdr3_nt: TGCGCCAGCAGCTTCGGGCGGGAGCGAGGTGAGCAGTTCTTC

j_call: TRBJ1-5
v_call: TRBV4-1
d_call: TRBD1
clone_size: many
cdr3_aa: CASSQRQGDQPQHF
cdr3_nt: TGCGCCAGCAGCCAAAGACAGGGAGATCAGCCCCAGCATTTT

j_call: TRBJ1-1
v_call: TRBV7-9
d_call: .
clone_size: few
cdr3_aa: CASSQQGNTEAFF
cdr3_nt: TGTGCCAGCAGCCAACAGGGGAACACTGAAGCTTTCTTT

j_call: TRBJ2-1
v_call: TRBV28
d_call: TRBD2
clone_size: .
cdr3_aa: CASSYQRGNNEQFF
cdr3_nt: TGTGCCAGCAGTTACCAGCGGGGGAACAATGAGCAGTTCTTC